A selection of T cell receptor beta chains follows, all from one sample in a study of chemoradiotherapy in HPV16-positive cancers. Assay: immunoSEQ multiplex PCR; the TCRdb copy retains only in-frame clones and omits some. The sample lists 7,000 to 10,000 clones; around 83% were seen once. Here the sequenced sample was tumor tissue, taken from a patient who underwent chemoradiotherapy. These receptors all stem from a human donor with HPV-associated anogenital cancer. CDR3s include the opening cysteine and the closing phenylalanine or tryptophan. Each record gives: clone size, J gene, V gene, CDR3 protein. Where a row states a size, it is once, few, many or the class of an expanded clone; other rows omit it.

>NA|TRBJ2-5|TRBV23-1
CASSHGQLQETQYF
>NA|TRBJ2-3|TRBV14
CASSQVRTQPQYF
>once|TRBJ1-3|TRBV15
CATTLDRAGNTIYF
>NA|TRBJ2-3|TRBV18
CASSQTGPSTDTQYF
>NA|TRBJ2-3|TRBV19
CASSTGVGADTQYF
>NA|TRBJ2-5|TRBV27
CASSPPRGETQYF
>NA|TRBJ2-3|TRBV15
CATSRAGGFADTQYF
>NA|TRBJ1-4|TRBV5-1
CASSLGATNEKLFF
>NA|TRBJ2-3|TRBV5-1
CASSLATGGGTDTQYF
>NA|TRBJ2-7|TRBV19
CASRDRRSSYEQYF
>NA|TRBJ2-7|TRBV6-1
CASSSASSYEQYF
>NA|TRBJ1-1|TRBV28
CASSLTGGAPHTEAFF
>NA|TRBJ2-3|TRBV18
CASSPSLRGTDTQYF
>NA|TRBJ2-1|TRBV2
CASSEVGRGTGEQFF
>NA|TRBJ2-2|TRBV18
CASSQDRGTGELFF
>NA|TRBJ2-7|TRBV14
CASSRRVGRGYSYEQYF
>NA|TRBJ1-1|TRBV2
CASRAGQGNTEAFF
>NA|TRBJ2-3|TRBV6-1
CASSGLAGAGTDTQYF
>NA|TRBJ2-5|TRBV28
CASSLRLGFGETQYF
>NA|TRBJ2-3|TRBV5-1
CASSPGRASGSTDTQYF
>few|TRBJ1-2|TRBV2
CASSSGRGAYGYTF
>NA|TRBJ2-5|TRBV4-2
CASSRILAGQETQYF
>once|TRBJ2-5|TRBV7-7
CASSLRDGREGETQYF
>NA|TRBJ1-5|TRBV19
CASSQRPNQPQHF
>NA|TRBJ2-1|TRBV19
CASSPRRTGSSYNEQFF
>NA|TRBJ2-1|TRBV6-1
CASSTGSYNEQFF
>NA|TRBJ2-2|TRBV2
CASSENSGRAGELFF
>NA|TRBJ2-5|TRBV19
CASSPGGTVQETQYF
>NA|TRBJ2-1|TRBV27
CASSSPLGLAAYNEQFF
>NA|TRBJ2-5|TRBV2
CASSQKEGAGQYF
>NA|TRBJ2-3|TRBV6-6
CASSYPQGSRADTQYF
>NA|TRBJ2-2|TRBV9
CASSVPQRERLNTGELFF
>NA|TRBJ2-7|TRBV19
CASSIGRQGAAVEQYF
>NA|TRBJ2-5|TRBV7-3
CASSQGPGETQYF
>large|TRBJ2-5|TRBV6-1
CASSPWVSETQYF
>NA|TRBJ1-1|TRBV4-1
CASSQLRQGENTEAFF
>few|TRBJ2-7|TRBV6-6
CASEGDSGEQYF
>once|TRBJ1-2|TRBV19
CASNWDTSNYGYTF
>NA|TRBJ2-1|TRBV7-2
CASSLPGAGYNEQFF
>NA|TRBJ1-2|TRBV5-1
CASSRGQALNYGYTF
>few|TRBJ1-5|TRBV7-2
CASSRGGSQGASQPQHF
>NA|TRBJ2-7|TRBV10-2
CASSESEAEQYF
>NA|TRBJ1-2|TRBV4-1
CASSQDRINYGYTF
>NA|TRBJ2-6|TRBV10-3
CAISSLTGRSSGANVLTF
>NA|TRBJ1-1|TRBV9
CASSVDAANTEAFF